Reported below is one T cell receptor (beta chain). Using immunoSEQ multiplex PCR, the repertoire was profiled, and TCRdb retains in-frame clones only, with some absent. The sample lists approximately 140,000 clones, around 87% seen once, with 3.5% to 5.5% in the top ten. V was trimmed by 3 bases and J by 9 bases, leaving 9 bases between them. Germline CDR1 and CDR2: KGHSH and LQKENI. The CDR3 extends over 12 amino acids. These data originate in a study of blood T cell repertoires in COVID-19. This TCR was sampled from a middle-aged woman with acute or convalescent COVID-19. Material for sequencing was peripheral blood. The J gene is TRBJ2-1, the V gene TRBV18; D gene ambiguous. The CDR3 reads CASSPSTSEQFF. In nucleotides, the CDR3 is TGTGCCAGCTCACCCTCGACATCTGAGCAGTTCTTC.